This entry lists 10 T cell receptor beta chains sequenced from one sample in a study of CD8 T cells in ankylosing spondylitis. TCRdb reanalysed the 5' RACE reads using MiXCR and keeps one entry per CDR3 protein. The sample has approximately 200,000 distinct CDR3 sequences; 9.5% to 15% are singletons. Sequences were obtained from blood, either unsorted or a sorted T cell fraction (not recorded which). These receptors all stem from a male donor with ankylosing spondylitis or in good health (not recorded which).

The chain uses TRBV29-1 and TRBJ1-1; 7 bases agree with TRBD1. The germline gives CDR1 SQVTM, CDR2 ANQGSEA. The V segment lost 7 bases and the J segment 5 bases; nucleotides outside the gene matches: 7. The CDR3 extends over 12 amino acids. The CDR3 DNA reads TGCAGCGCCACGGGACAGAGAACTGAAGCTTTCTTT. Amino acid sequence: CSATGQRTEAFF.

This clonotype occurred a few times. CDR3 in DNA: TGTGCCAGCAGAACAGGGTACCAAGAGACCCAGTACTTC. Translated, it gives CASRTGYQETQYF. The chain recombines TRBV12-3 or TRBV12-4 with TRBJ2-5, with D tentatively TRBD1 (6 bases). The V and J ends lost 6 bases and 0 bases respectively, with 8 bases between them. The CDR3 consists of 13 residues.

This clonotype was counted a few times. The chain joins TRBV14 to TRBJ2-3; D is possibly TRBD1 (6 bases). The length of the CDR3 is 13 residues. The ends were cut back, 6 bases at V and 3 bases at J, with 10 bases in the middle. CDR1 is SGHDN and CDR2 is FVKESK in the germline V gene. The CDR3 protein is CASSHTGTDTQYF. DNA for the CDR3: TGTGCCAGCAGTCACACAGGGACAGATACGCAGTATTTT.

The J gene is TRBJ2-7, the V gene TRBV10-2; D could derive from TRBD1 or TRBD2 (5 bases each). The CDR3 length is 16 residues. CDR1 and CDR2 (germline): WSHSY, SAAADI. Trimming shortened V by 6 bases and J by 1 base, and 19 bases separated the two germline ends. The CDR3 loop is CASSAIWDGGSYEQYF. The CDR3 nucleotides read TGCGCCAGCAGCGCCATTTGGGACGGAGGATCCTACGAGCAGTACTTC.

This clonotype was counted between two and nine times. The chain couples TRBV2 to TRBJ1-1; D not certain. Germline loops: CDR1 SNHLY, CDR2 FYNNEI. The ends were cut back, 6 bases at V and 2 bases at J, with 16 bases in the middle. CDR3 size: 15 residues. The CDR3 region has the DNA TGTGCCAGCAGGGGTGGGGTCGCGTTAAACACTGAAGCTTTCTTT. It yields the protein CASRGGVALNTEAFF.

The chain employs TRBV9 and TRBJ2-1; 7 bases agree with TRBD2. This CDR3 contains 15 residues. Per the germline V gene, CDR1 is SGDLS and CDR2 is YYNGEE. The V and J ends lost 0 bases and 7 bases, in that order; junction bases with no gene match: 7. CDR3 region: CASSVEAGVGNEQFF. The CDR3 DNA reads as TGTGCCAGCAGCGTAGAGGCGGGAGTGGGGAATGAGCAGTTCTTC.

The rearrangement links TRBV11-2 to TRBJ2-7; weak D call: TRBD1 (6 bases). The V gene's germline CDR1 is SGHAT and CDR2 FQNNGV. The CDR3 runs to 16 residues. V lost 6 bases and J 4 bases, leaving 22 bases between the germline ends. For the CDR3, the DNA is TGTGCCAGCAGTCCCGGTGGGGGCCCCCGAAATTACGAGCAGTACTTC. Protein product: CASSPGGGPRNYEQYF. The entire variable domain, with the rest obtained from reference TRBV11-2 and TRBJ2-7, is as follows: EAGVAQSPRYKIIEKRQSVAFWCNPISGHATLYWYQQILGQGPKLLIQFQNNGVVDDSQLPKDRFSAERLKGVDSTLKIQPAKLEDSAVYLCASSPGGGPRNYEQYFGPGTRLTVT.

This clonotype was counted at least ten times. The chain combines TRBV7-8 with TRBJ2-2, with 9 bases fitting TRBD1. Germline V gene sequence: CDR1 SGHVS, CDR2 FQNEAQ. The CDR3 extends over 15 amino acids. Trimming at V came to 10 bases and at J to 4 bases, leaving 10 bases not matched to a gene. The CDR3 loop reads CATDGRDRVTGELFF. CDR3 coding DNA: TGTGCCACTGATGGGCGGGACAGGGTCACCGGGGAGCTGTTTTTT.

The chain carries TRBV6-2 or TRBV6-3 and TRBJ2-5, with 13 bases aligning to TRBD2. CDR1 is MNHEY and CDR2 is SVGEGT in the germline V gene. V was clipped by 6 bases and J by 1 base; unmatched bases: 5. This CDR3 region has 16 residues. DNA for the CDR3: TGTGCCAGCAGATCCCGACTAGCGGGAGGCCAAGAGACCCAGTACTTC. It yields the protein CASRSRLAGGQETQYF.

This clonotype has a handful of counts. The CDR3 DNA sequence: TGTGCCAGCAGTTTATCGATCTCAGGGGCGCCGAGGGGGGCCAACGTCCTGACTTTC. It yields the protein CASSLSISGAPRGANVLTF. V is TRBV27 and J is TRBJ2-6; TRBD1 is a possible D gene (6 bases). In germline, CDR1 is MNHEY, CDR2 SMNVEV (reference sequence). The CDR3 length is 19 residues. V was trimmed by 0 bases and J by 4 bases, leaving 19 bases between them.